These 10 T cell receptor beta chains share one sample of origin, sequenced in a study of blood T cells in healthy people across ages. The authors ran a second PCR of roughly 6 to 11 cycles using a sample-barcoded 5' primer and a J-beta primer mix. TCRdb analysed the 5' RACE reads with MiXCR anew, one entry per CDR3 protein. This table holds over 450,000 distinct CDR3 sequences, about 25% found once. The sample was also reused in another study, on T cells of mothers and their children.

The sequenced material came from blood. The receptor set was obtained from a boy younger than 18 in good health.

In this sample, this clonotype turned up a few times. The chain recombines TRBV20-1 with TRBJ2-5, with TRBD2 matching 9 bases. With 6 bases clipped from V and 5 bases from J, the junction kept 7 bases outside the gene matches. Germline loops: CDR1 DFQATT, CDR2 SNEGSKA (reference sequence). The CDR3 has 13 residues. The CDR3 sequence: CSARGLAHETQYF. In DNA, the CDR3 is TGCAGTGCCCGGGGACTAGCACATGAGACCCAGTACTTC.

This chain connects TRBV6-5 to TRBJ2-5; unclear D gene. Trimming left V 0 bases short and J 4 bases short, with 9 bases between. Germline V gene sequence: CDR1 MNHEY, CDR2 SVGAGI. This CDR3 is 14 amino acids long. CDR3 in DNA: TGTGCCAGCAGTTACTCGTGGCAGTCAGAGACCCAGTACTTC. This sequence encodes CASSYSWQSETQYF.

V is TRBV5-1 and J is TRBJ1-2; D may be TRBD1 (5 bases). The V gene lost 4 bases and the J gene lost 4 bases, with 17 bases spanning the gap. Germline V lookup: CDR1 SGHRS, CDR2 YFSETQ. The CDR3 covers 15 residues. The CDR3 spells CASSGAVGRTYGYTF. The CDR3, as DNA: TGCGCCAGCAGCGGAGCAGTGGGACGGACCTATGGCTACACCTTC.

The chain combines TRBV7-2 with TRBJ2-4, with unresolved D. Germline V gene data show CDR1 as SGHTA and CDR2 as FQGNSA. This CDR3 has 16 residues. Trimming removed 4 bases from V and 1 base from J, with 14 bases in between. CDR3 bases: TGTGCCAGCAGCTCCGACGGCCTTCTCGCCAAAAACATTCAGTACTTC. This gives the protein CASSSDGLLAKNIQYF.

The chain uses TRBV6-2 or TRBV6-3 and TRBJ2-7; 12 nucleotides align to TRBD2. CDR1 MNHEY and CDR2 SVGEGT come from the germline V gene. V dropped 6 bases and J dropped 6; count of bases not matched to a gene: 6. The CDR3 has 14 residues. The CDR3 reads CASSRTSGALEQYF. CDR3 bases: TGTGCCAGCAGCCGGACTAGCGGGGCTCTCGAGCAGTACTTC.

The CDR3 is CSAGVPSGVYEQYF. CDR3 coding DNA: TGCAGTGCCGGGGTGCCTAGCGGGGTGTACGAGCAGTACTTC. The chain employs TRBV20-1 and TRBJ2-5; 9 bases match TRBD2. The J call may be faulty, since TRBJ2-7 better matches the DNA end. Germline CDR1 DFQATT, CDR2 SNEGSKA (reference sequence). The CDR3 totals 14 residues.

V usage is TRBV28 and J usage is TRBJ2-5, with no clear D. Trimming removed 3 bases from V and 2 bases from J, with 13 bases in between. CDR3 length: 15 amino acids. CDR1 and CDR2 (germline): MDHEN, SYDVKM. The CDR3: CASSFGDKEQETQYF. Here the CDR3 DNA reads TGTGCCAGCAGTTTTGGCGACAAAGAACAAGAGACCCAGTACTTC.

The chain couples TRBV27 to TRBJ2-5, with D possibly TRBD2 on 6 matching bases. Germline V gives CDR1 MNHEY, CDR2 SMNVEV (reference sequence). V was pared by 8 bases and J by 2 bases, with 12 bases between. The CDR3 has 13 amino acids. In nucleotides, the CDR3 is TGTGCCAGCCACGGGGGAGGACAAGAGACCCAGTACTTC. It codes for CASHGGGQETQYF.

This clonotype has more than one count but fewer than ten. The chain is built from TRBV21-1 and TRBJ2-7; the table's D call, TRBD1, has no DNA check behind it. TRBV21-1 is assigned pseudogene status. The CDR3 spans 16 residues. CDR3 in amino acids: CASSKAITGGTYEQYF. As DNA, the CDR3 is TGTGCCAGCAGCAAAGCCATCACAGGGGGTACCTACGAGCAGTACTTC.

The V and J genes are TRBV3-1 and TRBJ1-4; D gene unclear. There are 17 residues in the CDR3. The V end was cut by 0 bases, the J end by 6 bases, with 17 bases between. The germline CDR1 and CDR2 sequences are LGHDT and YNNKEL (reference sequence). CDR3 nucleotides: TGTGCCAGCAGCCAAGACAGGAAGACCGAGACGTATGAAAAACTGTTTTTT. Translation gives CASSQDRKTETYEKLFF.